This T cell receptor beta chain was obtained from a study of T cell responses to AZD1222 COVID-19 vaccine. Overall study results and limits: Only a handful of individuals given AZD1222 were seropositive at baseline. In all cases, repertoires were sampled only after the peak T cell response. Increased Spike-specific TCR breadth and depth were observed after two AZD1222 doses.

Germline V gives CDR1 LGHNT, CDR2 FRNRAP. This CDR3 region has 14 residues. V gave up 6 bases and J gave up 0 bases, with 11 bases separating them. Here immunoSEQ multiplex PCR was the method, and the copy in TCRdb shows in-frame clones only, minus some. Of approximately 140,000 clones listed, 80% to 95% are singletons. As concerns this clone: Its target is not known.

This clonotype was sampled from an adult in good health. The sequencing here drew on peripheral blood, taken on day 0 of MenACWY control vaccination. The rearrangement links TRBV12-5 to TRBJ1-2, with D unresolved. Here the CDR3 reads CASGSIGTNYGYTF. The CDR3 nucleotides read TGTGCTAGTGGATCCATCGGGACTAACTATGGCTACACCTTC.